These 26 T cell receptor beta chains originate from one sample sequenced in a study of OX40 agonist ivuxolimab in advanced cancers. Libraries were prepared by immunoSEQ multiplex PCR; TCRdb keeps only in-frame clonotypes and omits some of them. The sample yields just over 95,000 clones, approximately 85% seen once. The sequenced sample was CD4+ or CD8+ T cells sorted from blood, obtained in a trial of the OX40 agonist ivuxolimab. The source of these receptors is an adult with an advanced solid tumor such as melanoma, head and neck, liver or kidney cancer.

This clone was observed a handful of times. The rearrangement joins TRBV15 to TRBJ2-3, with D unresolved. Germline lookup yields CDR1 LNHNV and CDR2 YYDKDF (reference sequence). The CDR3 sequence is 12 residues long. Trimming pared 1 base from V and 1 base from J, leaving 0 bases between. CDR3 in DNA: TGTGCCACCAGCAGAGGCACAGATACGCAGTATTTT. This gives the protein CATSRGTDTQYF.

The V gene is TRBV4-3, the J gene TRBJ2-3; D possibly corresponds to TRBD2 (5 bases). Germline V gene data show CDR1 as LGHNA and CDR2 as YSLEER. V lost 7 bases and J lost 6, with 20 bases in between. The CDR3 has 15 amino acids. CDR3 sequence (DNA): TGCGCCAGCACCCTCGGACTCAATTCCGCGGATACGCAGTATTTT. As protein: CASTLGLNSADTQYF.

V is TRBV9 and J is TRBJ2-7; possible D gene TRBD1, 6 bases. From germline, CDR1 is SGDLS and CDR2 YYNGEE. Trimming removed 4 bases at V and 6 bases at J, with 26 bases between. This CDR3 region has 17 residues. CDR3: CASSPSRGGPGLVEQYF. For the CDR3, the DNA is TGTGCCAGCAGCCCTTCCCGAGGGGGACCTGGGCTTGTCGAGCAGTACTTC.

A single count supports this clone. The rearrangement links TRBV28 to TRBJ2-2; D gene uncertain. V lost 2 bases and J 1 base, leaving 14 bases between the germline ends. CDR1 and CDR2 (germline): MDHEN, SYDVKM. The CDR3 loop spans 17 amino acids. This chain's CDR3 is CASSLPLFKRNTGELFF. DNA of the CDR3: TGTGCCAGCAGTTTACCTCTCTTCAAAAGGAACACCGGGGAGCTGTTTTTT.

The chain employs TRBV25-1 and TRBJ2-6, with D hard to call. The length of the CDR3 is 14 residues. Germline-derived CDR1 and CDR2 are MGHDK and SYGVNS. Trimming removed 8 bases at V and 4 bases at J, with 12 bases between. The CDR3 region is CASGLGAGANVLTF. For the CDR3, the DNA is TGTGCCAGCGGGTTAGGAGCCGGGGCCAACGTCCTGACTTTC.

CDR3 in amino acids: CASSTTGFDHTF. The CDR3 DNA follows: TGTGCCAGCAGCACGACAGGGTTCGATCACACCTTC. The chain recombines TRBV28 with TRBJ1-2; TRBD1 matches at 7 bases. Germline V lookup: CDR1 MDHEN, CDR2 SYDVKM. The junction had 10 bases not matched to a gene; V was cut back by 6 bases and J by 12 bases. The CDR3 contains 12 residues.

The chain has TRBV30 and TRBJ2-3, with D perhaps assigned TRBD1 or TRBD2 (5 bases each). The V gene lost 2 bases and the J gene lost 7 bases, with 10 bases spanning the gap. The germline CDR1 and CDR2 sequences are GTSNPN and SVGIG (reference sequence). This CDR3 has 12 residues. The CDR3 DNA reads TGTGCCTGGAGTCCAGGGACCTATACGCAGTATTTT. It specifies CAWSPGTYTQYF.

The V call is TRBV10-3, the J call TRBJ2-5; tentatively, D is TRBD2 (5 bases). Per the germline V gene, CDR1 is ENHRY and CDR2 is SYGVKD. The CDR3 totals 13 residues. The V end lost 7 bases, the J end lost 0 bases, and 9 bases lay between the germline ends. This chain's CDR3 is CAIKEVHQETQYF. The DNA for the CDR3 is TGTGCCATCAAGGAGGTTCACCAAGAGACCCAGTACTTC.

This chain joins TRBV7-3 and TRBJ2-3; D call uncertain. Deletions cut 0 bases from V and 6 bases from J, with 10 bases between. The CDR3 has 14 amino acids. Germline assignment: CDR1 SGHTA and CDR2 FQGTGA. CDR3 sequence: CASSLTPGWDTQYF. CDR3 DNA: TGTGCCAGCAGCTTAACGCCCGGCTGGGATACGCAGTATTTT.

The chain recombines TRBV4-1 with TRBJ2-6, with D unclear. With 2 bases removed from V and 0 bases from J, the gap between germline ends came to 8 bases. CDR1 and CDR2 from the germline V gene are MGHRA and YSYEKL. CDR3 size: 16 residues. CDR3 nucleotides: TGCGCCAGCAGCCAACAAGTGGGCTCTGGGGCCAACGTCCTGACTTTC. Translation: CASSQQVGSGANVLTF.

The gene calls are TRBV21-1 and TRBJ2-3; TRBD1 was called by the table and not checked on the DNA. TRBV21-1 has pseudogene status. The CDR3 is 16 residues long. CDR3 nucleotide sequence: TGTGCCAGCAGCAAGATAGACGGGCAGGGGACAGATACGCAGTATTTT. This encodes CASSKIDGQGTDTQYF.

With respect to this clone: The germline gene is not matched at one end of the junction; a read error may be the cause. The gene calls are TRBV7-2 and TRBJ2-7, with TRBD2 identical over 12 bases. Per the germline V gene, CDR1 is SGHTA and CDR2 is FQGNSA. The CDR3 length is 13 residues. The CDR3: CASSLAGGPQQYF. The CDR3 DNA follows: TGTGCCAGCAGCCTAGCGGGAGGGCCTCAGCAGTACTTC.

DNA of the CDR3: TGCGCCAGCAGGGTAGGGGGAAATCAGCCCCAGCATTTT. Its protein product is CASRVGGNQPQHF. The chain has TRBV10-2 and TRBJ1-5; tentative D call: TRBD1 (6 bases). Germline CDR1 reads WSHSY; CDR2 reads SAAADI. The CDR3 is 13 residues long. With 6 bases removed from V and 4 bases from J, the gap between germline ends came to 10 bases.

The rearrangement uses TRBV7-9 and TRBJ1-1; 10 positions agree with TRBD1. The CDR3 consists of 12 residues. Trimming took 8 bases from V and 11 from J; bases not matched to a gene: 8. CDR1 and CDR2 (germline): SEHNR, FQNEAQ (reference sequence). This chain's CDR3 is CASGPEDRGAFF. Written as DNA, the CDR3 is TGTGCCAGCGGCCCCGAGGACAGGGGGGCTTTCTTT. The variable domain in full, with the rest retrieved from reference TRBV7-9 and TRBJ1-1, is DTGVSQNPRHKITKRGQNVTFRCDPISEHNRLYWYRQTLGQGPEFLTYFQNEAQLEKSRLLSDRFSAERPKGSFSTLEIQRTEQGDSAMYLCASGPEDRGAFFGQGTRLTVV.

The chain links TRBV7-9 to TRBJ1-1; D is perhaps TRBD1 (5 bases). The V gene's germline CDR1 is SEHNR and CDR2 FQNEAQ (reference sequence). This CDR3 has 13 amino acids. V gave up 3 bases and J gave up 1 base, with 6 bases separating them. Written as DNA, the CDR3 is TGTGCCAGCAGCTTTGGGACGAACACTGAAGCTTTCTTT. Translation: CASSFGTNTEAFF.

The gene calls are TRBV28 and TRBJ2-7; TRBD1 agrees at 7 bases. Trimming cost V 1 base and J 2 bases; bases outside gene matches: 5. The CDR3 totals 15 residues. CDR1 and CDR2 from the germline V gene are MDHEN and SYDVKM. CDR3 region: CASSLFRGPTYEQYF. CDR3 coding DNA: TGTGCCAGCAGTTTATTTAGGGGGCCCACCTACGAGCAGTACTTC.

The rearrangement links TRBV27 to TRBJ1-2; D is uncertain. The length of the CDR3 is 12 residues. The germline gives CDR1 MNHEY, CDR2 SMNVEV (reference sequence). Between the trimmed V and J ends, which lost 7 bases and 6 bases, there was a span of 12 bases. CDR3 DNA sequence: TGTGCCAGCAAGGGCAGCCCGCATGGCTACACCTTC. This codes for CASKGSPHGYTF.

The V call is TRBV14, the J call TRBJ2-1; D may be TRBD1 (5 bases). The CDR3 length is 15 residues. Between the trimmed V and J ends, which lost 4 bases and 4 bases, there was a span of 14 bases. Germline CDR1 is SGHDN and CDR2 is FVKESK. In DNA, the CDR3 is TGTGCCAGCAGCCCCCTGGGGCTCCTTTACAATGAGCAGTTCTTC. Its translation is CASSPLGLLYNEQFF.

This clone was seen just once. The CDR3 is CASSMSGTHNNEQFF. The CDR3 nucleotides read TGTGCCAGTAGTATGTCCGGGACCCACAACAATGAGCAGTTCTTC. The chain links TRBV19 to TRBJ2-1; D tentatively fits TRBD1 or TRBD2 (5 bases each). CDR3 length equals 15 residues. The germline V gene encodes CDR1 LNHDA and CDR2 SQIVND (reference sequence). V was shortened by 3 bases and J by 5 bases, with 14 bases between the two germline ends.

The chain has TRBV15 and TRBJ2-1, with no clear D. Germline values: CDR1 LNHNV, CDR2 YYDKDF (reference sequence). V lost 4 bases, J lost 8 bases, and 12 bases lay in between. This CDR3 contains 13 residues. DNA for the CDR3: TGTGCCACCAGCATAAGCTACAAGGATGAGCAGTTCTTC. This translates into CATSISYKDEQFF. The entire variable domain, with the rest obtained from reference TRBV15 and TRBJ2-1, is as follows: DAMVIQNPRYQVTQFGKPVTLSCSQTLNHNVMYWYQQKSSQAPKLLFHYYDKDFNNEADTPDNFQSRRPNTSFCFLDIRSPGLGDTAMYLCATSISYKDEQFFGPGTRLTVL.

The V gene is TRBV23-1, the J gene TRBJ1-1; 7 nucleotides agree with TRBD1. TRBV23-1 is assigned to the ORF class and has an uncertain function. CDR3 size: 15 residues. V gave up 4 bases and J gave up 5 bases; unmatched junction bases: 10. The CDR3 is CASSLLLAGGTEAFF. For the CDR3, the DNA is TGCGCCAGCAGTCTCCTGCTAGCAGGGGGAACTGAAGCTTTCTTT.

V usage is TRBV2 and J usage is TRBJ2-3; no clear D. Germline V gene lookup returns CDR1 SNHLY and CDR2 FYNNEI. The CDR3 extends over 11 amino acids. V lost 7 bases and J lost 4, with 6 bases in between. CDR3 sequence reads: CASTFSDTQYF. CDR3 nucleotides: TGTGCCAGCACCTTCTCAGATACGCAGTATTTT.

This chain uses TRBV7-8 with TRBJ2-1, with TRBD1 matching 9 bases. CDR1 and CDR2 (germline): SGHVS, FQNEAQ. V gave up 0 bases and J gave up 5 bases; unmatched junction bases: 14. This CDR3 is built from 19 residues. CDR3 DNA sequence: TGTGCCAGCAGCTTAGCGGTTGGGTTGGGGACAGGGCTAAACAATGAGCAGTTCTTC. Protein sequence: CASSLAVGLGTGLNNEQFF.

This chain links TRBV6-4 with TRBJ2-1; TRBD2 matches at 8 bases. J was trimmed by 5 bases and V by 0 bases; bases with no gene match: 3. The CDR3 consists of 15 residues. CDR1 is MRHNA and CDR2 is SNTAGT in the germline V gene. The CDR3 loop reads CASSDSTSGDNEQFF. The CDR3 DNA follows: TGTGCCAGCAGTGACTCAACTAGCGGAGACAATGAGCAGTTCTTC.

This chain links TRBV11-3 with TRBJ2-2, with D perhaps matching TRBD2 (5 bases). This CDR3 is built from 13 residues. Germline loops: CDR1 SGHNT, CDR2 YENEEA. Trimming stripped 5 bases from V and 3 bases from J, with 7 bases between. In DNA, the CDR3 is TGTGCCAGCAGCCGGACTTACACCGGGGAGCTGTTTTTT. This gives the protein CASSRTYTGELFF.

The chain couples TRBV5-4 to TRBJ2-7; 11 bases fit TRBD1. The CDR3 consists of 14 residues. J was trimmed by 4 bases and V by 4 bases; bases with no gene match: 4. Germline V lookup: CDR1 SGHNT, CDR2 YYREEE (reference sequence). The CDR3 region has the DNA TGTGCCAGCAGCCTGGGGACAGGGGGGTACGAGCAGTACTTC. It specifies CASSLGTGGYEQYF.